One TCR beta chain is described in this entry. The data originate from a study of blood T cell repertoires in COVID-19. Whole-study context: COVID-19 samples collected from the United States, Italy and Spain covered acute and convalescent phases. From T cells, B-cell-depleted T cells, or PBMCs came the material, which was cDNA or gDNA.

The authors' processing: Reference gene primer amplification gave estimated nucleated cell counts. Assay used: immunoSEQ multiplex PCR; TCRdb lists only in-frame clones, some missing. Clone size and V and J calls were adopted from that table, with D and trimming inferred from the DNA. Here the sample spans about 330,000 clones, roughly 88% being singletons. V gave up 3 bases and J gave up 5 bases; unmatched junction bases: 5. Germline CDR1 is KGHSH and CDR2 is LQKENI. The CDR3 has 15 residues. The receptor was isolated from a woman in her fifties or sixties with active or convalescent COVID-19. The chain employs TRBV18 and TRBJ1-5; 9 nucleotides agree with TRBD1. The source material was peripheral blood. The CDR3 region has the DNA TGTGCCAGCTCACCTACAGGGGGCGGTTATCAGCCCCAGCATTTT. It encodes CASSPTGGGYQPQHF.